This passage covers 17 T cell receptor beta chains from one sample sequenced in a study of early T cells in non-severe SARS-CoV-2 infection. A single record per CDR3 protein comes from TCRdb applying MiXCR to the 5' RACE reads. The sample lists over 35,000 distinct CDR3 sequences; under 13% were seen once. The sequencing sample was made of whole blood. The origin of the receptors is an adult who was a healthcare worker with PCR-confirmed SARS-CoV-2 infection or an uninfected control (not recorded which).

Details on this clonotype: Possible read error: a much larger clone is one base away. The chain couples TRBV5-6 to TRBJ2-5, with D unclear. The V gene lost 6 bases and the J gene lost 3 bases, with 12 bases spanning the gap. Looked up from germline, CDR1 is SGHDT and CDR2 is YYEEEE. There are 13 residues in the CDR3. For the CDR3, the DNA is TGTGCCAGCACCCCGACAACGAAAGAGACCCAGTACTTC. This gives the protein CASTPTTKETQYF.

The chain has TRBV6-2 or TRBV6-3 and TRBJ2-7; D is tentatively TRBD1 or TRBD2 (5 bases each). Looked up from germline, CDR1 is MNHEY and CDR2 is SVGEGT. The CDR3 is made up of 16 amino acids. V lost 7 bases to trimming and J lost 1 base, with 20 bases between them. CDR3: CASKPGPGAGSYEQYF. The CDR3 nucleotides are TGTGCCAGCAAACCGGGGCCAGGAGCAGGGTCCTACGAGCAGTACTTC.

In its sample, this clonotype was seen many times. A much larger clone differs by one base, so this may be a read error. J is TRBJ2-3 and V is TRBV6-5; D may be TRBD2 (5 bases). There are 14 residues in the CDR3. CDR1 and CDR2 from the germline V gene are MNHEY and SVGAGI. CDR3 amino acids: CASSMVSSTDTQFF. CDR3 in DNA: TGTGCCAGCAGTATGGTTTCTAGCACAGATACGCAGTTTTTT.

The chain employs TRBV12-3 or TRBV12-4 and TRBJ2-5; 10 positions match TRBD2. V dropped 3 bases and J dropped 5; count of bases not matched to a gene: 12. The CDR3 loop spans 17 amino acids. This CDR3 reads CASSFHQRGGAVETQYF. The CDR3 region has the DNA TGTGCCAGCAGTTTCCACCAGCGGGGGGGAGCGGTGGAGACCCAGTACTTC.

The chain has TRBV6-2 or TRBV6-3 and TRBJ2-5; the match to TRBD2 covers 8 bases. J was trimmed by 3 bases and V by 11 bases; bases with no gene match: 5. The CDR3 extends over 12 amino acids. Per the germline V gene, CDR1 is MNHEY and CDR2 is SVGEGT. The CDR3 reads CAAHSGEETQYF. The CDR3 DNA is TGTGCCGCTCATAGCGGGGAAGAGACCCAGTACTTC.

The chain combines TRBV10-2 with TRBJ1-5, with D uncertain. Deletions cut 2 bases from V and 6 bases from J, with 5 bases between. CDR3 size: 12 residues. Germline lookup yields CDR1 WSHSY and CDR2 SAAADI. CDR3 residues: CASSETGQPQHF. The DNA for the CDR3 is TGCGCCAGCAGTGAGACCGGTCAGCCCCAGCATTTT.

This clonotype was recorded a few times. The chain carries TRBV5-1 and TRBJ2-1; perhaps TRBD2 as D (6 bases). The CDR3 spans 16 residues. Germline CDR1 is SGHRS and CDR2 is YFSETQ. The germline V and J ends were trimmed by 1 base and 8 bases, with 19 bases remaining between them. Here the CDR3 reads CASSLQASEMAHEQFF. Here the CDR3 DNA reads TGCGCCAGCAGCTTGCAGGCTAGCGAAATGGCTCATGAGCAGTTCTTC.

In this sample, this clonotype turned up a few times. The chain has TRBV7-6 and TRBJ2-3, with no clear D. Trimming left V 1 base short and J 2 bases short, with 7 bases between. Per the germline V gene, CDR1 is SGHVS and CDR2 is FNYEAQ. CDR3 length: 14 amino acids. CDR3 loop: CASSLVDFTDTQYF. The CDR3 DNA sequence: TGTGCCAGCAGCTTAGTTGACTTCACAGATACGCAGTATTTT.

The V gene is TRBV20-1, the J gene TRBJ2-2; the match to TRBD1 covers 10 bases. The germline V gene encodes CDR1 DFQATT and CDR2 SNEGSKA (reference sequence). Unmatched junction bases numbered 6, after V lost 5 bases and J lost 6 bases. The CDR3 totals 14 residues. CDR3: CSADAGQGSGELFF. As DNA, the CDR3 is TGCAGTGCTGACGCGGGACAGGGGTCCGGGGAGCTGTTTTTT.

V and J are TRBV20-1 and TRBJ2-3, with D perhaps matching TRBD1 (8 bases). This CDR3 comprises 14 residues. V lost 3 bases to trimming and J lost 4 bases, with 14 bases between them. Germline lookup yields CDR1 DFQATT and CDR2 SNEGSKA (reference sequence). The CDR3 reads CSASRTGRADTQYF. The CDR3, as DNA: TGCAGTGCTAGTCGGACAGGGAGGGCAGATACGCAGTATTTT.

This clonotype showed up just a few times. The chain combines TRBV7-3 with TRBJ2-1; D gene uncertain. The CDR3 runs to 15 residues. Germline V CDR1 and CDR2: SGHTA, FQGTGA. V was trimmed by 1 base and J by 2 bases, leaving 9 bases between them. The CDR3 region is CASSLNGLTYNEQFF. CDR3 sequence (DNA): TGTGCCAGCAGCTTAAACGGGCTAACCTACAATGAGCAGTTCTTC.

This clonotype was counted a few times. A much bigger clone sits one base away, suggesting this may be a read error. The V and J genes are TRBV7-6 and TRBJ2-7; possibly TRBD2 for D (5 bases). V gave up 4 bases and J gave up 5 bases, with 6 bases separating them. The CDR3 spans 11 residues. Germline CDR1 SGHVS, CDR2 FNYEAQ. CDR3 sequence (DNA): TGTGCCAGCAGCTCGGGGAACGAGCAGTACTTC. Translated, it gives CASSSGNEQYF.

This clonotype was seen ten or more times. The rearrangement links TRBV4-3 to TRBJ1-2; 8 nucleotides agree with TRBD1. Germline V lookup: CDR1 LGHNA, CDR2 YSLEER. The CDR3 runs to 16 residues. V gave up 2 bases and J gave up 3 bases; unmatched junction bases: 8. CDR3 loop: CASSQPRTGSDYGYTF. In DNA, the CDR3 is TGCGCCAGCAGCCAACCACGGACAGGGTCAGACTATGGCTACACCTTC.

The chain recombines TRBV20-1 with TRBJ2-7; no firm D call. The CDR3 extends over 13 amino acids. Trimming took off 3 bases at V and 0 bases at J, with 9 bases between the two ends. Germline CDR1 is DFQATT and CDR2 is SNEGSKA (reference sequence). In nucleotides, the CDR3 is TGCAGTGCTAGTTCCGCGAGCTCCTACGAGCAGTACTTC. Translation: CSASSASSYEQYF.

This rearrangement joins TRBV11-2 to TRBJ2-1; a weak D match, TRBD1 (6 bases). The CDR3 sequence is 15 residues long. Trimming cost V 0 bases and J 10 bases, with 16 bases left between them. In germline, CDR1 is SGHAT, CDR2 FQNNGV. CDR3 bases: TGTGCCAGCAGCTTAGAAGGACAGTCCTATGCGGAGCAGTTCTTC. Amino acids: CASSLEGQSYAEQFF.

This clonotype was seen a few times. V is TRBV19 and J is TRBJ2-7, with TRBD1 matching over 9 bases. The germline V gene has CDR1 LNHDA and CDR2 SQIVND (reference sequence). This CDR3 contains 14 residues. Unmatched junction bases numbered 3, after V lost 3 bases and J lost 3 bases. This CDR3 reads CASSIRDRVYEQYF. The CDR3, as DNA: TGTGCCAGTAGTATCCGGGACAGGGTCTACGAGCAGTACTTC.

This clonotype was recorded at least ten times. The CDR3 is CASSQDRTGVRYEQYF. CDR3 nucleotides: TGCGCCAGCAGCCAAGATCGGACAGGGGTGAGATACGAGCAGTACTTC. J is TRBJ2-7 and V is TRBV4-1; the match to TRBD1 covers 9 bases. After removal of 0 bases from V and 4 bases from J, the junction contained 7 bases not matched to a gene. The CDR3 runs 16 residues. Looked up from germline, CDR1 is MGHRA and CDR2 is YSYEKL.